The T cell receptor (beta chain) under discussion was sequenced for a study of Ad26.COV2.S vaccination and SARS-CoV-2 variants. Whole-study results and caveats: Greater spike-specific TCR breadth was seen in vaccine recipients than in placebo recipients. An underestimation of total T cell responses may have resulted from the TCR breadth and depth analyses.

Profiled with immunoSEQ multiplex PCR; TCRdb holds only in-frame clones, not every one. The table records more than 300,000 clones, 88% of them present only once. The CDR3 is made up of 12 amino acids. Trimming removed 0 bases from V and 9 bases from J, with 5 bases in between. The germline CDR1 and CDR2 sequences are MGHRA and YSYEKL. In its sample, this clone was seen once. Its antigen is currently unknown. The treatment here: 15 to 20 received Ad26.COV2.S at low or high dose, single or two shots; about 5 received placebo; per-sample allocation not given. Repertoires come from day 63 after the first vaccine or placebo injection. Aged 18-55 years, donor was enrolled in Boston around 2020. Expression of Wuhan-strain SARS-CoV-2 spike came from the Ad26 vector that formed the vaccine.

The receptor was isolated from a person between 18 and 65 years old who received the Ad26.COV2.S COVID-19 vaccine or a placebo. V and J are TRBV4-1 and TRBJ1-4; no reliable D call. The sequencing used peripheral blood, collected in a trial of Ad26.COV2.S vaccine versus placebo. The CDR3 spells CASSQEVQKLFF. CDR3 in DNA: TGCGCCAGCAGCCAAGAAGTGCAAAAACTGTTTTTT.